The 2 T cell receptor beta chains below come from one sample, sequenced in a study of regulatory T cells in long-lasting Graves disease. The sample's time point: persistent/refractory GD, antithyroid drugs over 5 years with positive TRAb. Researchers made the TCR library from RNA that was extracted from PBMCs. To make TCR beta libraries, researchers used iRepertoire HTBI primers and Arm-PCR of CDR3 regions. TCRdb used MiXCR to reprocess the multiplex PCR reads, holding one entry per CDR3 protein. The sample holds about 430,000 distinct CDR3 sequences, about 21% seen once. Material: peripheral blood mononuclear cells (PBMCs), obtained when the disease was refractory, from a patient treated with antithyroid drugs. The receptors come from a female donor with Graves disease.

This clonotype has ten or more counts. The CDR3 DNA sequence: TGTGCCAGCAGTTCGTTTCGACCCTTTAGACAGGGGAGTGAAGCTTTCTTT. Encoded protein: CASSSFRPFRQGSEAFF. The chain recombines TRBV28 with TRBJ1-1; 8 bases are a match to TRBD1. The CDR3 is 17 residues long. Germline-derived CDR1 and CDR2 are MDHEN and SYDVKM. J was trimmed by 7 bases and V by 4 bases; bases with no gene match: 17. Using reference TRBV28 and TRBJ1-1 for the parts outside the CDR3, the full variable domain is DVKVTQSSRYLVKRTGEKVFLECVQDMDHENMFWYRQDPGLGLRLIYFSYDVKMKEKGDIPEGYSVSREKKERFSLILESASTNQTSMYLCASSSFRPFRQGSEAFFGQGTRLTVV.

This clonotype was seen many times. The V gene is TRBV27, the J gene TRBJ1-2, with TRBD1 matching 9 bases. The trim removed 6 bases at V and 7 bases at J, leaving 9 bases unmatched. This CDR3 is 14 amino acids long. Germline V gene data show CDR1 as MNHEY and CDR2 as SMNVEV (reference sequence). CDR3 DNA: TGTGCCAGCAGCCCCACAGGGGGCGCCTTTGGCTACACCTTC. This codes for CASSPTGGAFGYTF.